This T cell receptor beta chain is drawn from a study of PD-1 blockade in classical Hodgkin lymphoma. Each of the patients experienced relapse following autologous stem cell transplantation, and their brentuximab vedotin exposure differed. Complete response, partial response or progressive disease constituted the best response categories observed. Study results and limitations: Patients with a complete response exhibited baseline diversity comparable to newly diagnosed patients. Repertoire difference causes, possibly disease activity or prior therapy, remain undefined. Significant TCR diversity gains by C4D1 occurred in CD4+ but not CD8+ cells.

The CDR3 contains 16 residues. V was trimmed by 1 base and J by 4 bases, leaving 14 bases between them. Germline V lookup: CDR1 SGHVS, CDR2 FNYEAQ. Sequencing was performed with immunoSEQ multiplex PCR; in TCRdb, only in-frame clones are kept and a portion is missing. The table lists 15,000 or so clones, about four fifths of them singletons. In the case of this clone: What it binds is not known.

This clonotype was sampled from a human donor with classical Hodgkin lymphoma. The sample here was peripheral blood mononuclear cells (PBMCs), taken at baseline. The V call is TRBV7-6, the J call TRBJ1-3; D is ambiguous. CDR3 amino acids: CASSLDKIWSGNTIYF. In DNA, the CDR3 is TGTGCCAGCAGCTTAGACAAAATTTGGTCCGGAAACACCATATATTTT.